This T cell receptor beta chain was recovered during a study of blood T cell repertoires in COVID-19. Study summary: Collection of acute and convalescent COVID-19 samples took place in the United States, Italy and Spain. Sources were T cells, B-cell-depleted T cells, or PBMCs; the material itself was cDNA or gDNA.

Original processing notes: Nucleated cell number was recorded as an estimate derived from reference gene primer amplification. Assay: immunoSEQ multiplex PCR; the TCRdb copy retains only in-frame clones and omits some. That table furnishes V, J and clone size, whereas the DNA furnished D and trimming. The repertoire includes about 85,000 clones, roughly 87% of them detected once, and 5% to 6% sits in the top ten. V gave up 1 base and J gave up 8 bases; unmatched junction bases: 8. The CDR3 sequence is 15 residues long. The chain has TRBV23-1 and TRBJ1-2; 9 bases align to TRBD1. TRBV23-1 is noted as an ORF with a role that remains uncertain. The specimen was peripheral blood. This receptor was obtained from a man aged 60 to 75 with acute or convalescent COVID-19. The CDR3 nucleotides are TGCGCCAGCAGTCAATGCCGACAGGGGGGGGAGGGCTACACCTTC. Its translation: CASSQCRQGGEGYTF.